Presented here are 13 T cell receptor beta chains from one specimen sequenced in a study of patients and donors after allogeneic stem cell transplantation. TCRdb independently ran MiXCR on the RT-PCR reads; one entry per CDR3 protein. The data hold around 70,000 distinct CDR3 sequences, with approximately 25% observed a single time. The sample comprised blood, either unsorted or a sorted T cell fraction (not recorded which). These receptors originate from a human donor who was either an allogeneic HSCT recipient or a stem cell or donor lymphocyte infusion donor (not recorded which). It is not recorded whose cells these are; they may come from a transplant donor.

This clonotype was observed a few times. The chain is built from TRBV20-1 and TRBJ2-2; TRBD2 agrees at 9 bases. CDR1 is DFQATT, CDR2 SNEGSKA, per germline (reference sequence). The CDR3 has 14 amino acids. The trim removed 6 bases at V and 7 bases at J, leaving 9 bases unmatched. In nucleotides, the CDR3 is TGCAGTGCCCTTAGCGGGAGTGTAAGCGGGGAGCTGTTTTTT. Translated, it gives CSALSGSVSGELFF.

This clonotype was observed a few times. The gene calls are TRBV11-3 and TRBJ2-1; a possible D gene is TRBD2 (6 bases). CDR1 SGHNT and CDR2 YENEEA come from the germline V gene. This CDR3 has 15 amino acids. The V and J ends lost 0 bases and 7 bases respectively, with 13 bases between them. The CDR3 bases are TGTGCCAGCAGCTTAGATACGGTAGGGAGGAATGAGCAGTTCTTC. It yields the protein CASSLDTVGRNEQFF.

This clonotype has just a few counts. The chain carries TRBV15 and TRBJ2-1; 12 bases line up with TRBD2. The CDR3 is 18 amino acids. V lost 0 bases, J lost 1 base, and 4 bases stayed unmatched. Germline CDR1 LNHNV, CDR2 YYDKDF (reference sequence). Here the CDR3 reads CATSRERGLAGSYNEQFF. CDR3 coding DNA: TGTGCCACCAGCAGAGAAAGAGGACTAGCGGGATCCTACAATGAGCAGTTCTTC. Drawing the rest from reference TRBV15 and TRBJ2-1, the complete variable domain is DAMVIQNPRYQVTQFGKPVTLSCSQTLNHNVMYWYQQKSSQAPKLLFHYYDKDFNNEADTPDNFQSRRPNTSFCFLDIRSPGLGDTAMYLCATSRERGLAGSYNEQFFGPGTRLTVL.

The V call is TRBV15, the J call TRBJ1-2; 7 nucleotides line up with TRBD1. Germline V gene sequence: CDR1 LNHNV, CDR2 YYDKDF (reference sequence). The ends lost 3 bases at V and 1 base at J; junction bases unmatched: 8. The CDR3 runs 16 residues. CDR3 nucleotide sequence: TGTGCCACCAGCAGTATGACAGGGTTAATTAACTATGGCTACACCTTC. It specifies CATSSMTGLINYGYTF.

This clonotype came up many times. The chain uses TRBV28 and TRBJ1-1; D remains unclear. Germline V CDR1 and CDR2: MDHEN, SYDVKM. This CDR3 contains 15 residues. V lost 3 bases to trimming and J lost 0 bases, with 11 bases between them. CDR3 sequence (DNA): TGTGCCAGCAGTTTGGAAGGGCGCATGAACACTGAAGCTTTCTTT. It specifies CASSLEGRMNTEAFF.

The chain joins TRBV18 to TRBJ2-1; D might be TRBD2 (6 bases). Trimming pared 4 bases from V and 7 bases from J, leaving 17 bases between. Germline loops: CDR1 KGHSH, CDR2 LQKENI. The CDR3 is 15 residues long. This CDR3 reads CASSLNSGLHNEQFF. The CDR3 region has the DNA TGTGCCAGCTCACTTAACTCTGGACTACATAATGAGCAGTTCTTC.

This clonotype was observed a handful of times. The chain couples TRBV9 to TRBJ1-1; TRBD1 is a possible D gene (5 bases). Trimming pared 1 base from V and 8 bases from J, leaving 15 bases between. Germline V gene data show CDR1 as SGDLS and CDR2 as YYNGEE. The CDR3 has 14 amino acids. This CDR3 is CASSVITGSVEAFF. The CDR3 DNA follows: TGTGCCAGCAGCGTAATAACAGGATCTGTGGAAGCTTTCTTT.

This clonotype occurred a few times. The V gene is TRBV12-3 or TRBV12-4, the J gene TRBJ2-7; either TRBD1 or TRBD2 may fit D (6 bases each). V was cut by 1 base and J by 3 bases, with 25 bases left in between. The CDR3 extends over 19 amino acids. DNA for the CDR3: TGTGCCAGCAGTTTAGGGGGGGCTAGCGACCCACTTCAAGACTACGAGCAGTACTTC. Its protein is CASSLGGASDPLQDYEQYF.

This chain uses TRBV20-1 with TRBJ2-1; TRBD1 aligns across 10 bases. The V and J ends lost 0 bases and 6 bases, in that order; junction bases with no gene match: 11. The length of the CDR3 is 17 residues. The germline V gene has CDR1 DFQATT and CDR2 SNEGSKA (reference sequence). The CDR3 loop is CSARDSTGTGVGNEQFF. The CDR3 nucleotides read TGCAGTGCTAGAGACTCAACCGGGACAGGGGTGGGCAATGAGCAGTTCTTC.

The chain couples TRBV5-1 to TRBJ2-5; 12 nucleotides agree with TRBD2. CDR3 length: 17 amino acids. CDR1 SGHRS and CDR2 YFSETQ come from the germline V gene. The trim removed 0 bases at V and 2 bases at J, leaving 5 bases unmatched. Here the CDR3 reads CASSLVGTSGLQETQYF. The CDR3 DNA follows: TGCGCCAGCAGCTTGGTGGGGACTAGCGGGCTACAAGAGACCCAGTACTTC. Full variable domain (remainder filled in from reference TRBV5-1 and TRBJ2-5): KAGVTQTPRYLIKTRGQQVTLSCSPISGHRSVSWYQQTPGQGLQFLFEYFSETQRNKGNFPGRFSGRQFSNSRSEMNVSTLELGDSALYLCASSLVGTSGLQETQYFGPGTRLLVL.

CDR3 sequence reads: CATSDPGTPETF. The CDR3 region has the DNA TGTGCCACCAGTGATCCCGGGACGCCTGAGACCTTC. The genes are TRBV24-1 and TRBJ1-2, with D perhaps matching TRBD1 (5 bases). CDR1 is KGHDR and CDR2 is SFDVKD in the germline V gene. The CDR3 spans 12 residues. Trimming left V 3 bases short and J 14 bases short, with 15 bases between.

This chain uses TRBV28 with TRBJ1-2; TRBD1 might be the D (6 bases). Trimming left V 8 bases short and J 8 bases short, with 18 bases between. The CDR3 extends over 13 amino acids. The germline V gene encodes CDR1 MDHEN and CDR2 SYDVKM. The DNA of the CDR3 is TGTGCCAGCGGGGGCGCCGGTTATTTGGGCTACACCTTC. It yields the protein CASGGAGYLGYTF.

V usage is TRBV12-3 or TRBV12-4 and J usage is TRBJ1-2; the D gene is possibly TRBD1 (6 bases). The CDR3 is made up of 17 amino acids. V lost 1 base, J lost 7 bases, and 22 bases lay in between. CDR3 coding DNA: TGTGCCAGCAGTTTAGGCGGGGGCCCGTCAACTGGGTTTGGCTACACCTTC. This gives the protein CASSLGGGPSTGFGYTF.